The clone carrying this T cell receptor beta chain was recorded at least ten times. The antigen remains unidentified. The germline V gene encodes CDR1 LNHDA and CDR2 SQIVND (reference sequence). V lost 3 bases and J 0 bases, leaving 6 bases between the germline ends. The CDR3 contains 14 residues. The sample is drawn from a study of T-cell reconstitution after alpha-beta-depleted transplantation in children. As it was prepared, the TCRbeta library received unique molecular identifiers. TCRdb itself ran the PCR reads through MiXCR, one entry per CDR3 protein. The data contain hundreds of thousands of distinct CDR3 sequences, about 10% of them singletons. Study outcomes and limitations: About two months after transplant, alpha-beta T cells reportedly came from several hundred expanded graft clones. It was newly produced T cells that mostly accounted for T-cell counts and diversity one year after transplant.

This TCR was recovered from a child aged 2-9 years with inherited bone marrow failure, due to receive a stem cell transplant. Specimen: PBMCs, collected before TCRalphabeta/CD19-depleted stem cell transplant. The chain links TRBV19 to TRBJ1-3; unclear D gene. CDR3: CASSIWISGNTIYF. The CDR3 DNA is TGTGCCAGTAGTATCTGGATCTCTGGAAACACCATATATTTT.